This is a list of T cell receptor beta chains from one sample in a study of response to subunit inactivated influenza vaccine. Via MiXCR, TCRdb re-called the RT-PCR reads, giving one row per CDR3 protein. The sample consists of roughly 700,000 distinct CDR3 sequences, about 15% of them appearing once. The specimen comprised PBMCs from blood, sampled roughly 2 weeks before vaccination. Every receptor here comes from a middle-aged man who received an inactivated influenza vaccine. CDR3s include the opening cysteine and the closing phenylalanine or tryptophan. D genes are given only for firm matches. Not every row has a clone size; where given, it reads once, few, many or a size class.

TRBV27,TRBD1,-,TRBJ2-3,CASSPGQPHTDTQYF,TGTGCCAGCAGCCCGGGACAGCCTCACACAGATACGCAGTATTTT
TRBV20-1,TRBD2,-,TRBJ2-1,CSARDFLRESSYNEQFF,TGCAGTGCTAGAGATTTCTTGCGGGAGAGCTCCTACAATGAGCAGTTCTTC
TRBV3-1,TRBD1,few,TRBJ2-1,CASSLRGGRGREQFF,TGTGCCAGCAGCCTACGAGGGGGCAGGGGACGGGAGCAGTTCTTC
TRBV4-2,TRBD2,-,TRBJ2-7,CASSQGQRGVEFLARGYYEQYF,TGTGCCAGCAGCCAAGGGCAGCGGGGCGTAGAGTTCTTGGCCCGAGGTTATTACGAGCAGTACTTC
TRBV27,-,-,TRBJ2-3,CASSLGWSSDTQYF,TGTGCCAGCAGTTTAGGATGGAGTTCAGATACGCAGTATTTT
TRBV5-4,-,few,TRBJ2-7,CASSLESGRIDEQYF,TGTGCCAGCAGCTTGGAGTCGGGCCGAATCGACGAGCAGTACTTC
TRBV27,-,-,TRBJ2-3,CASSIHPTGQLDTQYF,TGTGCCAGCAGTATCCACCCGACGGGCCAGCTGGATACGCAGTATTTT
TRBV4-3,-,few,TRBJ1-6,CASSQSRGSPLHF,TGCGCCAGCAGCCAGTCGAGGGGTTCACCCCTCCACTTT
TRBV12-3/TRBV12-4,-,-,TRBJ2-1,CASSLDWVEQFF,TGTGCCAGCAGTTTGGACTGGGTTGAGCAGTTCTTC
TRBV4-2,-,few,TRBJ2-7,CASSQANTDYYEQYF,TGTGCCAGCAGCCAAGCGAACACCGACTACTACGAGCAGTACTTC
TRBV20-1,-,many,TRBJ1-6,CSARTVPNSPLHF,TGCAGTGCTAGAACAGTACCTAATTCACCCCTCCACTTT
TRBV7-2,-,-,TRBJ2-7,CASSRGSQRQDEQYF,TGTGCCAGCAGCCGGGGGAGTCAGCGCCAGGACGAGCAGTACTTC
TRBV11-2,TRBD2,few,TRBJ2-7,CASSYLSSGYYEQYF,TGTGCCAGCAGCTACCTCTCTAGCGGTTACTACGAGCAGTACTTC
TRBV12-3/TRBV12-4,-,many,TRBJ1-5,CASSLGGKQPQHF,TGTGCCAGCAGTTTAGGTGGAAAGCAGCCCCAGCATTTT
TRBV6-1,-,-,TRBJ2-2,CASRFGRGMNTGELFF,TGTGCCAGCAGGTTCGGACGGGGAATGAACACCGGGGAGCTGTTTTTT
TRBV4-3,-,few,TRBJ1-2,CASSPGTTANYGYTF,TGCGCCAGCAGCCCCGGGACGACCGCTAACTATGGCTACACCTTC
TRBV11-2,TRBD1,many,TRBJ2-4,CASSPGTGLNIQYF,TGTGCCAGCAGCCCCGGGACAGGGCTAAACATTCAGTACTTC
TRBV9,TRBD2,many,TRBJ2-5,CASSSQAGGQETQYF,TGTGCCAGCAGCTCCCAAGCGGGAGGCCAGGAGACCCAGTACTTC
TRBV12-3/TRBV12-4,TRBD1,few,TRBJ1-6,CASRKTGMGSPLHF,TGTGCCAGCAGGAAGACAGGGATGGGCTCACCCCTCCACTTT
TRBV29-1,-,few,TRBJ1-2,CSVAVGPNYGYTF,TGCAGCGTTGCCGTCGGCCCTAACTATGGCTACACCTTC
TRBV4-1,-,-,TRBJ2-1,CASRDLGGDEQFF,TGCGCCAGCCGGGACCTCGGTGGAGATGAGCAGTTCTTC
TRBV12-3/TRBV12-4,-,many,TRBJ2-7,CASSPPRVLLREQYF,TGTGCCAGCAGCCCCCCCCGCGTCCTCCTCCGCGAGCAGTACTTC
TRBV6-5,TRBD2,few,TRBJ2-1,CASSSPGTKNEQFF,TGTGCCAGCAGTTCCCCCGGGACTAAGAATGAGCAGTTCTTC
TRBV23-1,TRBD1,-,TRBJ2-2,CASSQVRDRYTPGELFF,TGCGCCAGCAGTCAAGTCCGGGACAGATATACCCCCGGGGAGCTGTTTTTT
TRBV5-1,-,-,TRBJ1-1,CASSYRESDTEAFF,TGCGCCAGCAGCTACAGGGAGAGTGACACTGAAGCTTTCTTT
TRBV11-2,-,-,TRBJ2-7,CASSFVTSSSYEQYF,TGTGCCAGCAGCTTCGTGACGTCCTCCTCCTACGAGCAGTACTTC
TRBV10-1,-,-,TRBJ2-3,CASSDGTDTQYF,TGCGCCAGCAGTGATGGCACAGATACGCAGTATTTT
TRBV15,-,few,TRBJ2-7,CATSRDEGNSYEQYF,TGTGCCACCAGCAGAGATGAAGGTAACTCCTACGAGCAGTACTTC
TRBV6-5,-,few,TRBJ2-3,CASSYRGYGTDTQYF,TGTGCCAGCAGTTATCGGGGGTACGGCACAGATACGCAGTATTTT
TRBV5-1,-,-,TRBJ2-7,CASSLDREIYEQYF,TGCGCCAGCAGCTTGGACAGGGAGATCTACGAGCAGTACTTC
TRBV29-1,-,few,TRBJ2-3,CSVEDIRGRSTDTQYF,TGCAGCGTTGAAGATATTAGGGGAAGGAGCACAGATACGCAGTATTTT
TRBV29-1,TRBD1,many,TRBJ1-1,CSAFRDRSNTEAFF,TGCAGCGCCTTCCGGGACAGGTCAAACACTGAAGCTTTCTTT
TRBV30,-,-,TRBJ2-3,CAWTGFSTDTQYF,TGTGCCTGGACAGGGTTTAGCACAGATACGCAGTATTTT
TRBV7-9,-,many,TRBJ2-1,CASSLVADSYNEQFF,TGTGCCAGCAGCTTGGTAGCGGATTCCTACAATGAGCAGTTCTTC
TRBV6-1,-,few,TRBJ2-2,CASSPRAGLGTGELFF,TGTGCCAGCAGTCCTCGGGCAGGCTTGGGCACCGGGGAGCTGTTTTTT
TRBV6-5,-,few,TRBJ2-7,CASSYSSRSTYEQYF,TGTGCCAGCAGTTACTCGAGTCGGAGCACCTACGAGCAGTACTTC
TRBV29-1,-,-,TRBJ2-5,CSVDGDPETQYF,TGCAGCGTTGACGGGGACCCGGAGACCCAGTACTTC
TRBV11-2,TRBD1,-,TRBJ2-3,CASRIPQGALFGTQYF,TGTGCCAGCAGGATACCCCAGGGGGCACTTTTCGGTACGCAGTATTTT
TRBV7-3,TRBD2,-,TRBJ2-1,CASTPTSGRIGEQFF,TGTGCCAGCACTCCGACTAGCGGGAGAATTGGGGAGCAGTTCTTC
TRBV24-1,TRBD2,-,TRBJ2-3,CATSDPRAGVADTQYF,TGTGCCACCAGTGATCCGCGGGCGGGAGTGGCAGATACGCAGTATTTT
TRBV5-1,TRBD2,few,TRBJ2-3,CASSLGGTRPPDTQYF,TGCGCCAGCAGCTTGGGCGGGACTAGGCCCCCAGATACGCAGTATTTT
TRBV20-1,TRBD2,few,TRBJ2-3,CSLPKWTSGGYTDTQYF,TGCAGCCTCCCCAAGTGGACTAGCGGGGGTTACACAGATACGCAGTATTTT
TRBV7-2,-,-,TRBJ2-3,CASSLRQPRTDTQYF,TGTGCCAGCAGCCTCAGACAACCCCGCACAGATACGCAGTATTTT
TRBV12-3/TRBV12-4,-,-,TRBJ1-2,CASSLGQDGYTF,TGTGCCAGCAGTTTAGGGCAGGATGGCTACACCTTC
TRBV27,-,few,TRBJ2-1,CASSLSIHGYNEQFF,TGTGCCAGCAGTTTGAGTATCCACGGGTACAATGAGCAGTTCTTC
TRBV7-6,TRBD1,-,TRBJ2-5,CASSPVADRGRETQYF,TGTGCCAGCAGCCCAGTGGCCGACAGGGGCCGAGAGACCCAGTACTTC
TRBV10-3,-,few,TRBJ1-1,CAITAGDGLNTEAFF,TGTGCCATCACTGCCGGAGACGGATTGAACACTGAAGCTTTCTTT
TRBV20-1,-,-,TRBJ1-5,CSARDFGGGVSNQPQHF,TGCAGTGCTAGAGATTTTGGGGGAGGGGTAAGCAATCAGCCCCAGCATTTT
TRBV7-2,-,-,TRBJ2-4,CASSLLGNIQYF,TGTGCCAGCAGCTTATTGGGGAACATTCAGTACTTC
TRBV5-5,TRBD2,few,TRBJ2-1,CATAEAGVLNNEQFF,TGTGCCACGGCGGAAGCGGGAGTGCTGAACAATGAGCAGTTCTTC
TRBV6-1,TRBD1,few,TRBJ1-5,CASRGTGVNQPQHF,TGTGCCAGCAGGGGGACAGGGGTCAATCAGCCCCAGCATTTT
TRBV12-3/TRBV12-4,-,few,TRBJ1-1,CASKTGYEGEAFF,TGTGCCAGCAAAACAGGGTATGAGGGTGAAGCTTTCTTT
TRBV6-2/TRBV6-3,TRBD1,many,TRBJ1-5,CASSYPVTGGPQHF,TGTGCCAGCAGTTACCCCGTTACAGGGGGGCCCCAGCATTTT
TRBV4-3,-,few,TRBJ2-1,CASSRYGETYNEQFF,TGCGCCAGCAGCCGCTATGGGGAGACCTACAATGAGCAGTTCTTC
TRBV27,TRBD2,-,TRBJ2-1,CASSTGGIGEQFF,TGTGCCAGCAGTACCGGGGGGATCGGTGAGCAGTTCTTC
TRBV18,TRBD1,-,TRBJ2-1,CASSPGQGQQFF,TGTGCCAGCTCACCAGGACAGGGCCAGCAGTTCTTC
TRBV18,-,many,TRBJ2-3,CASSRLRGTDTQYF,TGTGCCAGCTCACGTTTGCGGGGCACAGATACGCAGTATTTT
TRBV7-6,TRBD2,many,TRBJ2-5,CASSSPWRTSQETQYF,TGTGCCAGCAGCTCCCCATGGCGGACTAGCCAAGAGACCCAGTACTTC